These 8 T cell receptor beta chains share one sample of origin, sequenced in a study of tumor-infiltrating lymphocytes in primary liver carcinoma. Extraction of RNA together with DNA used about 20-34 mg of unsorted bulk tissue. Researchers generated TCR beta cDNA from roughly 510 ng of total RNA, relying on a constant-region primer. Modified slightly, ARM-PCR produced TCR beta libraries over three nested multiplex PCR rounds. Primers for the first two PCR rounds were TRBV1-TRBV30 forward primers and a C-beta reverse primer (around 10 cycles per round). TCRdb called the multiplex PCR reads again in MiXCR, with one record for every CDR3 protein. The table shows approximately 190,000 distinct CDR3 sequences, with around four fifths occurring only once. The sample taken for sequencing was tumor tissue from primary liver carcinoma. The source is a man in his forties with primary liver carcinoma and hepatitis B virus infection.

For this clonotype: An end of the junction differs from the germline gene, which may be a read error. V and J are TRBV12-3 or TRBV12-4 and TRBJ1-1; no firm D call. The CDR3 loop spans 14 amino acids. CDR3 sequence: CASSSSDANTETFF. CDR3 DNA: TGTGCCAGTAGCTCTTCCGATGCGAACACTGAAACTTTCTTT.

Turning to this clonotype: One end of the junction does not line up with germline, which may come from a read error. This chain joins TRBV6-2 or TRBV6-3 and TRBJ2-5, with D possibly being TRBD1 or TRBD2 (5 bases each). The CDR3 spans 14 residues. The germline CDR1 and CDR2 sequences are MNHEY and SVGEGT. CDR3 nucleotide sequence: TGTGCCAGCACCTCCCAGGGAGCCCAAGAGACCCAATACTTC. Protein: CASTSQGAQETQYF.

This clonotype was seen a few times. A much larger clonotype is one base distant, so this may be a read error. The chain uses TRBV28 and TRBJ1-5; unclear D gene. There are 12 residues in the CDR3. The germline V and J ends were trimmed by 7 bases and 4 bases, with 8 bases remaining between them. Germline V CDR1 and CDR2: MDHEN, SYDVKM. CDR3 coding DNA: TGTGCCAGCAATCATGGGAATCAGCCCCAGCATTTT. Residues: CASNHGNQPQHF.

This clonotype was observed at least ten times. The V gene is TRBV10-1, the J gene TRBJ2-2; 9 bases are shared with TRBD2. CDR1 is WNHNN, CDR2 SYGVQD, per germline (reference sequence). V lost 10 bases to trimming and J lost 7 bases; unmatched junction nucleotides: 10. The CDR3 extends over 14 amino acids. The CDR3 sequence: CATRASGIVGELFF. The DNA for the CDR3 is TGCGCCACTAGGGCTAGCGGGATCGTCGGGGAGCTGTTTTTT.

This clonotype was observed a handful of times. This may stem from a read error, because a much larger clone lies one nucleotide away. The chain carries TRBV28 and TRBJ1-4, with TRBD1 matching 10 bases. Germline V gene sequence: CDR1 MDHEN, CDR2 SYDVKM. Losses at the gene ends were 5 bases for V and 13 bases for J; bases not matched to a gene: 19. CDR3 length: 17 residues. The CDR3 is CASSHRDRGPAIVRLFF. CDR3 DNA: TGTGCCAGCAGTCACCGGGACAGGGGTCCTGCTATCGTAAGACTGTTTTTT.

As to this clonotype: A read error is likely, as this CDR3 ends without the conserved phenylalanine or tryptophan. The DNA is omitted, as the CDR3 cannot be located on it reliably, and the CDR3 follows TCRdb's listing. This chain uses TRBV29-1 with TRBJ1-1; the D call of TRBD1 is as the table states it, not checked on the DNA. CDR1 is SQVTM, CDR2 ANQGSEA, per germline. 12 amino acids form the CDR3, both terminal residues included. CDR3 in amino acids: CSVGTGMTEASV.

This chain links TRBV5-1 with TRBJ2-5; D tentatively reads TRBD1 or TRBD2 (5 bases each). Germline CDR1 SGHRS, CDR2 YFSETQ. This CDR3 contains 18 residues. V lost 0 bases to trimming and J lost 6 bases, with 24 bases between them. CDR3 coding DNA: TGCGCCAGCAGCTTGGCCGGGGCTAGCAGGGCCCTACAAAAGACCCAGTACTTC. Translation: CASSLAGASRALQKTQYF.

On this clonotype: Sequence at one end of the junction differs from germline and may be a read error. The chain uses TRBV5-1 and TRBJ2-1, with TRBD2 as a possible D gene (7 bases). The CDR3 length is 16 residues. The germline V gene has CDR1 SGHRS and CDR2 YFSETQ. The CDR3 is CACSLTLGGGHYEQFF. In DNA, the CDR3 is TGCGCCTGCAGCTTGACCCTAGGGGGGGGCCATTATGAGCAGTTCTTC.